Shown below are 3 T cell receptor beta chains from a single sample sequenced in a study of CD4 T cells in relation to SARS-CoV-2 and coronaviruses. The assay was immunoSEQ multiplex PCR, and TCRdb's table has in-frame clones only and misses some. The data contain 30,000 to 45,000 clones, 88% of them singletons. Source material: memory CD4+ T cells from PBMCs. The receptors shown here come from an adult with COVID-19.

The V call is TRBV19, the J call TRBJ2-7; D ambiguous. This CDR3 region has 14 residues. From germline, CDR1 is LNHDA and CDR2 SQIVND (reference sequence). Trimming shortened V by 6 bases and J by 0 bases, and 12 bases separated the two germline ends. The CDR3 reads CASSPGPGSYEQYF. CDR3 coding DNA: TGTGCCAGTAGCCCGGGCCCGGGCTCCTACGAGCAGTACTTC.

The DNA for the CDR3 is TGTGCCAGCAGCTTAGAACAGGGCACAGATACGCAGTATTTT. It translates to CASSLEQGTDTQYF. The genes are TRBV7-2 and TRBJ2-3; perhaps TRBD1 as D (5 bases). Trimming pared 1 base from V and 1 base from J, leaving 6 bases between. The germline gives CDR1 SGHTA, CDR2 FQGNSA. This CDR3 comprises 14 residues.

The gene calls are TRBV4-2 and TRBJ1-5, with unresolved D. The CDR3 length is 18 residues. Trimming removed 0 bases from V and 3 bases from J, with 18 bases in between. The V gene's germline CDR1 is LGHNA and CDR2 YNFKEQ. This chain's CDR3 is CASSQDRGLQSFNQPQHF. CDR3 nucleotide sequence: TGTGCCAGCAGCCAAGATCGGGGTCTCCAGAGCTTCAATCAGCCCCAGCATTTT.